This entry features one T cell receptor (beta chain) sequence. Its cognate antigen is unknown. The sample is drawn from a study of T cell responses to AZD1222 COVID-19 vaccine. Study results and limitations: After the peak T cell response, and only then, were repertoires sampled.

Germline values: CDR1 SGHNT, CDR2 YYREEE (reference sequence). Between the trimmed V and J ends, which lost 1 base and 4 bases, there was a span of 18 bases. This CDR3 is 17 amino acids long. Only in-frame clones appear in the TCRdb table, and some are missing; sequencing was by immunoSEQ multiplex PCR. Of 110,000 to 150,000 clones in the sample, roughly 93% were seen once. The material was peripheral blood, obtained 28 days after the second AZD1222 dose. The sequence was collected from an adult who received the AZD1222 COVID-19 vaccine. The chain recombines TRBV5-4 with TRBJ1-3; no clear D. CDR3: CASSLRSIKGGGNTIYF. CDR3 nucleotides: TGTGCCAGCAGCTTGAGGTCAATCAAGGGTGGAGGAAACACCATATATTTT. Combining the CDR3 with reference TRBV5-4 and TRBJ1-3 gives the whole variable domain ETGVTQSPTHLIKTRGQQVTLRCSSQSGHNTVSWYQQALGQGPQFIFQYYREEENGRGNFPPRFSGLQFPNYSSELNVNALELDDSALYLCASSLRSIKGGGNTIYFGEGSWLTVV.